Listed here are 10 T cell receptor beta chains from one sample, sequenced in a study of CD8+ T cells in alopecia areata. Treatment specified: oral pan-JAK inhibitor, 5-10 mg twice daily. Extracted RNA was reverse transcribed, and the resulting cDNA served as sequencing template. The protocol was immunoSEQ multiplex PCR, while the TCRdb copy is restricted to in-frame clones and leaves out a portion. The sample carries hundreds of thousands of clones, 66% recorded once. The source was CD4+ T cells sorted from blood, collected between weeks 43 and 45, from a patient treated with tofacitinib. The receptors derive from a human donor with alopecia areata.

V and J are TRBV5-5 and TRBJ1-5; perhaps TRBD1 as D (5 bases). V lost 0 bases and J lost 1, with 14 bases in between. Germline V CDR1 and CDR2: SGHKS, YYEKEE (reference sequence). The CDR3 has 17 residues. CDR3: CASSLERGGWSNQPQHF. CDR3 in DNA: TGTGCCAGCAGCTTGGAACGGGGGGGATGGAGCAATCAGCCCCAGCATTTT.

Turning to this clone: This CDR3 is also generated by other DNA sequences in the sample. This rearrangement joins TRBV6-4 to TRBJ1-5, with TRBD1 identical over 7 bases. Germline V lookup: CDR1 MRHNA, CDR2 SNTAGT. Germline trimming cut 6 bases from V and 7 bases from J; bases unmatched to any gene: 6. This CDR3 region has 13 residues. CDR3 sequence: CASSRQGGQPQHF. The CDR3 nucleotides are TGTGCCAGCAGCCGACAGGGCGGACAGCCCCAGCATTTT.

The gene calls are TRBV19 and TRBJ2-6; D is undetermined. This CDR3 comprises 17 residues. The V and J ends lost 7 bases and 1 base respectively, with 17 bases between them. The V gene's germline CDR1 is LNHDA and CDR2 SQIVND (reference sequence). The DNA of the CDR3 is TGTGCCAGTACCGGCCGGACCTTACTATCTGGGGCCAACGTCCTGACTTTC. Amino acids: CASTGRTLLSGANVLTF.

This clone was picked up one time. This CDR3 is also generated by other DNA sequences in the sample. This rearrangement joins TRBV4-3 to TRBJ2-2; no definite D call. This CDR3 spans 15 amino acids. V was shortened by 0 bases and J by 1 base, with 6 bases between the two germline ends. Looked up from germline, CDR1 is LGHNA and CDR2 is YSLEER. The CDR3 DNA sequence: TGCGCCAGCAGCCAAGAATGGGGGAACACCGGGGAGCTGTTTTTT. It translates to CASSQEWGNTGELFF.

The chain employs TRBV29-1 and TRBJ1-2; TRBD1 aligns across 12 bases. Germline loops: CDR1 SQVTM, CDR2 ANQGSEA. J was trimmed by 3 bases and V by 4 bases; bases with no gene match: 9. The CDR3 totals 16 residues. CDR3 DNA: TGCAGCGTTGTCCCGGGACAGGGGGCGCGGGACTATGGCTACACCTTC. Translation gives CSVVPGQGARDYGYTF.

This chain joins TRBV5-4 and TRBJ2-3; 15 bases line up with TRBD2. The junction had 10 bases not matched to a gene; V was cut back by 4 bases and J by 4 bases. There are 18 residues in the CDR3. Per the germline V gene, CDR1 is SGHNT and CDR2 is YYREEE (reference sequence). The CDR3 protein is CASSAGPGLAGGADTQYF. The DNA of the CDR3 is TGTGCCAGCAGCGCAGGTCCGGGACTAGCGGGGGGCGCAGATACGCAGTATTTT. Based on the CDR3 plus reference TRBV5-4 and TRBJ2-3, the full variable domain is ETGVTQSPTHLIKTRGQQVTLRCSSQSGHNTVSWYQQALGQGPQFIFQYYREEENGRGNFPPRFSGLQFPNYSSELNVNALELDDSALYLCASSAGPGLAGGADTQYFGPGTRLTVL.

The DNA of the CDR3 is TGTGCCAGCAGCCCCTTAGCGGGGGCCACCACAGATACGCAGTATTTT. Amino acid sequence: CASSPLAGATTDTQYF. The genes are TRBV14 and TRBJ2-3, with 9 bases aligning to TRBD2. Trimming took 4 bases from V and 2 from J; bases not matched to a gene: 7. Germline CDR1 is SGHDN and CDR2 is FVKESK. This CDR3 is 16 amino acids long. The full variable domain, its missing parts supplied by reference TRBV14 and TRBJ2-3, is EAGVTQFPSHSVIEKGQTVTLRCDPISGHDNLYWYRRVMGKEIKFLLHFVKESKQDESGMPNNRFLAERTGGTYSTLKVQPAELEDSGVYFCASSPLAGATTDTQYFGPGTRLTVL.

This chain links TRBV5-1 with TRBJ2-2; a possible D gene is TRBD1 (5 bases). Trimming cost V 4 bases and J 3 bases, with 13 bases left between them. The CDR3 is 15 amino acids. Germline CDR1 reads SGHRS; CDR2 reads YFSETQ. The CDR3, as DNA: TGCGCCAGCAGCGAAACTTCCAGGGACACCGGGGAGCTGTTTTTT. Translation: CASSETSRDTGELFF. The full variable domain, its missing parts supplied by reference TRBV5-1 and TRBJ2-2, is KAGVTQTPRYLIKTRGQQVTLSCSPISGHRSVSWYQQTPGQGLQFLFEYFSETQRNKGNFPGRFSGRQFSNSRSEMNVSTLELGDSALYLCASSETSRDTGELFFGEGSRLTVL.

The rearrangement joins TRBV15 to TRBJ1-2; the match to TRBD1 covers 8 bases. The CDR3 sequence is 13 residues long. In germline, CDR1 is LNHNV, CDR2 YYDKDF (reference sequence). V was pared by 3 bases and J by 3 bases, with 0 bases of the junction left unmatched. CDR3 coding DNA: TGTGCCACCAGCAGGACAGGGGACTATGGCTACACCTTC. Its translation: CATSRTGDYGYTF.

Many counts were recorded for this clone. The CDR3 is CASSLVAGPYNEQFF. CDR3 coding DNA: TGTGCCAGCAGCTTAGTAGCGGGACCCTACAATGAGCAGTTCTTC. The gene calls are TRBV7-2 and TRBJ2-1; 8 nucleotides line up with TRBD2. The germline gives CDR1 SGHTA, CDR2 FQGNSA. The CDR3 spans 15 residues. V gave up 1 base and J gave up 2 bases; unmatched junction bases: 1.